Following are 18 T cell receptor beta chains from one sample sequenced in a study of shared clonotypes between healthy human individuals. Only in-frame clones appear in the TCRdb table, and some are missing; sequencing was by immunoSEQ multiplex PCR. The sample has 1.4 million to 1.5 million clones, more than 95% seen once. Sequenced: naive CD4+ T cells sorted from blood. The sample's subset: CD45RA+ positively selected. These receptors originate from a man aged 25 to 40 in good health.

This chain joins TRBV5-1 and TRBJ2-7; D is perhaps TRBD2 (6 bases). Per the germline V gene, CDR1 is SGHRS and CDR2 is YFSETQ. Trimming shortened V by 1 base and J by 5 bases, and 13 bases separated the two germline ends. This CDR3 is built from 14 residues. As DNA, the CDR3 is TGCGCCAGCAGCTTGTACGGGAGAGGTAACGAGCAGTACTTC. Protein: CASSLYGRGNEQYF.

The V call is TRBV19, the J call TRBJ2-5; 8 positions match TRBD1. V dropped 0 bases and J dropped 4; count of bases not matched to a gene: 7. Germline V gene lookup returns CDR1 LNHDA and CDR2 SQIVND (reference sequence). The CDR3 runs 16 residues. The CDR3 DNA reads as TGTGCCAGTAGTATAGAGCGGACAGGGAACTTAGAGACCCAGTACTTC. Translation: CASSIERTGNLETQYF.

The gene calls are TRBV25-1 and TRBJ2-1, with D possibly being TRBD1 (5 bases). Looked up from germline, CDR1 is MGHDK and CDR2 is SYGVNS. V was cut by 4 bases and J by 6 bases, with 10 bases left in between. The CDR3 covers 13 residues. The CDR3: CASSAQTANEQFF. CDR3 sequence (DNA): TGTGCCAGCAGTGCCCAGACAGCCAATGAGCAGTTCTTC.

This chain joins TRBV29-1 and TRBJ2-2; D gene ambiguous. V was trimmed by 0 bases and J by 0 bases, leaving 5 bases between them. Germline assignment: CDR1 SQVTM and CDR2 ANQGSEA. The CDR3 has 14 residues. CDR3 residues: CSVEEIPNTGELFF. The CDR3 coding sequence is TGCAGCGTTGAAGAAATACCGAACACCGGGGAGCTGTTTTTT.

The sample holds one count of this clone. V gene TRBV9 combines with J gene TRBJ2-1; 10 nucleotides line up with TRBD2. CDR3 size: 19 residues. Germline V gene data show CDR1 as SGDLS and CDR2 as YYNGEE. V gave up 0 bases and J gave up 10 bases; unmatched junction bases: 19. DNA of the CDR3: TGTGCCAGCAGCGTAGCTAGCGGGAGTCCTTCTGGGGCACAGCGCGAGCAGTTCTTC. Translation: CASSVASGSPSGAQREQFF.

The gene calls are TRBV10-3 and TRBJ2-5; D is possibly TRBD1 (5 bases). V lost 6 bases and J lost 2, with 16 bases in between. Germline loops: CDR1 ENHRY, CDR2 SYGVKD. The CDR3 is made up of 15 amino acids. Here the CDR3 DNA reads TGTGCCATCAGCCTAGGGGTGGGAAGGCAAGAGACCCAGTACTTC. Translation gives CAISLGVGRQETQYF.

The chain is built from TRBV4-1 and TRBJ2-7, with D possibly matching TRBD2 (5 bases). Looked up from germline, CDR1 is MGHRA and CDR2 is YSYEKL. V was pared by 3 bases and J by 3 bases, with 9 bases between. This CDR3 has 13 residues. CDR3: CASSQRSGYEQYF. For the CDR3, the DNA is TGCGCCAGCAGCCAGAGGAGCGGCTACGAGCAGTACTTC.

V gene TRBV10-3 combines with J gene TRBJ1-1; D may be TRBD1 (6 bases). Trimming removed 6 bases from V and 10 bases from J, with 18 bases in between. The CDR3 spans 13 residues. In germline, CDR1 is ENHRY, CDR2 SYGVKD. The CDR3 spells CAIREGTGPRAFF. Written as DNA, the CDR3 is TGTGCCATCAGGGAGGGAACAGGGCCCCGAGCTTTCTTT.

This chain uses TRBV28 with TRBJ2-7; possibly TRBD2 for D (6 bases). Germline V gene data show CDR1 as MDHEN and CDR2 as SYDVKM. With 9 bases removed from V and 5 bases from J, the gap between germline ends came to 23 bases. The length of the CDR3 is 15 residues. CDR3 sequence: CARGFTPSRGHEQYF. CDR3 bases: TGTGCCAGGGGATTTACACCGTCGCGGGGCCACGAGCAGTACTTC.

The rearrangement uses TRBV5-4 and TRBJ2-7; 9 positions agree with TRBD1. V shed 4 bases and J 4 bases; nucleotides not matched to a gene: 6. Germline V gives CDR1 SGHNT, CDR2 YYREEE (reference sequence). The CDR3 loop spans 14 amino acids. The CDR3 is CASSPGTGLYEQYF. The DNA of the CDR3 is TGTGCCAGCAGCCCCGGGACAGGGTTATACGAGCAGTACTTC. The full variable domain, its missing parts supplied by reference TRBV5-4 and TRBJ2-7, is ETGVTQSPTHLIKTRGQQVTLRCSSQSGHNTVSWYQQALGQGPQFIFQYYREEENGRGNFPPRFSGLQFPNYSSELNVNALELDDSALYLCASSPGTGLYEQYFGPGTRLTVT.

The rearrangement uses TRBV9 and TRBJ2-2; no clear D gene. The germline CDR1 and CDR2 sequences are SGDLS and YYNGEE. The CDR3 covers 11 residues. Trimming left V 3 bases short and J 5 bases short, with 2 bases between. The CDR3 DNA is TGTGCCAGCAGCGGAACCGGGGAGCTGTTTTTT. Translation gives CASSGTGELFF.

The chain carries TRBV11-3 and TRBJ2-3, with D maybe TRBD2 (6 bases). Germline V gives CDR1 SGHNT, CDR2 YENEEA. Trimming took 1 base from V and 4 from J, leaving 12 bases between them. The CDR3 runs to 15 residues. CDR3 nucleotides: TGTGCCAGCAGCTTAGGAGGACTAACGGCAGATACGCAGTATTTT. Translating it yields CASSLGGLTADTQYF.

In the case of this clone: The sample carries other DNA sequences with the same CDR3. The chain joins TRBV7-9 to TRBJ1-3; D is possibly TRBD1 (5 bases). Trimming pared 5 bases from V and 0 bases from J, leaving 8 bases between. Germline CDR1 is SEHNR and CDR2 is FQNEAQ (reference sequence). This CDR3 contains 14 residues. CDR3 sequence reads: CASSLGLSGNTIYF. The CDR3 DNA follows: TGTGCCAGCAGCCTGGGACTCTCTGGAAACACCATATATTTT.

V usage is TRBV10-3 and J usage is TRBJ2-7; D unclear. The V end lost 4 bases, the J end lost 0 bases, and 10 bases lay between the germline ends. This CDR3 region has 14 residues. CDR1 ENHRY and CDR2 SYGVKD come from the germline V gene. In DNA, the CDR3 is TGTGCCATCAGTGGGGGTAGCAGCTCCTACGAGCAGTACTTC. Protein product: CAISGGSSSYEQYF.

The chain has TRBV9 and TRBJ2-2; TRBD2 is a possible D gene (5 bases). This CDR3 is built from 14 residues. The ends were cut back, 0 bases at V and 7 bases at J, with 10 bases in the middle. The germline V gene encodes CDR1 SGDLS and CDR2 YYNGEE. The CDR3 is CASSVARAGGELFF. For the CDR3, the DNA is TGTGCCAGCAGCGTAGCTCGGGCGGGCGGGGAGCTGTTTTTT.

V usage is TRBV6-1 and J usage is TRBJ1-4; 9 bases map to TRBD1. CDR1 is MNHNS and CDR2 is SASEGT in the germline V gene. Unmatched junction bases numbered 8, after V lost 1 base and J lost 5 bases. The CDR3 length is 17 residues. The CDR3 loop reads CASSEVYSGTGNEKLFF. The CDR3 coding sequence is TGTGCCAGCAGTGAAGTTTACAGTGGGACAGGGAATGAAAAACTGTTTTTT.

The rearrangement joins TRBV5-4 to TRBJ2-5; 9 nucleotides align to TRBD2. The germline gives CDR1 SGHNT, CDR2 YYREEE (reference sequence). Trimming at V came to 0 bases and at J to 4 bases, leaving 7 bases not matched to a gene. The CDR3 consists of 16 residues. The CDR3 spells CASSLGGAGGRETQYF. The DNA of the CDR3 is TGTGCCAGCAGCTTGGGGGGTGCGGGAGGGCGAGAGACCCAGTACTTC.

The J gene is TRBJ1-2, the V gene TRBV5-8, with 7 positions matching TRBD1. V dropped 4 bases and J dropped 2; count of bases not matched to a gene: 11. Germline V CDR1 and CDR2: SGHTS, YDEGEE. The CDR3 is 16 residues long. DNA for the CDR3: TGTGCCAGCAGCAGTCCCCGCGGACAGGCAAACTATGGCTACACCTTC. Encoded protein: CASSSPRGQANYGYTF.